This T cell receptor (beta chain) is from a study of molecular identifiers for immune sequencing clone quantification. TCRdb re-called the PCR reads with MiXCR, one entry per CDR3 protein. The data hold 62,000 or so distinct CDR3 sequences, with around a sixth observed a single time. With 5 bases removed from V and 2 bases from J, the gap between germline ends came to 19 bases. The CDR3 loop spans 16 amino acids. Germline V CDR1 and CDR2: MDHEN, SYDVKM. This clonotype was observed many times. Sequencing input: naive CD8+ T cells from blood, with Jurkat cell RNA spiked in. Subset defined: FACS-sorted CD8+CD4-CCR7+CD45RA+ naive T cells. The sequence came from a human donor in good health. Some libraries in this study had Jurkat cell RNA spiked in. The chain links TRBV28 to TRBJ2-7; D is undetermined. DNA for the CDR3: TGTGCCAGCAGTCCCCTCGAGGTGGTTCCTCCCTACGAGCAGTACTTC. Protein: CASSPLEVVPPYEQYF. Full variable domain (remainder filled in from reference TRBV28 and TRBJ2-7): DVKVTQSSRYLVKRTGEKVFLECVQDMDHENMFWYRQDPGLGLRLIYFSYDVKMKEKGDIPEGYSVSREKKERFSLILESASTNQTSMYLCASSPLEVVPPYEQYFGPGTRLTVT.